This TCR beta chain was identified during a study of cytomegalovirus exposure and HLA in healthy donors. The table came from immunoSEQ multiplex PCR; TCRdb's copy has only in-frame clones and leaves some out. The data show fewer than 250,000 clones, approximately 87% seen once. The sequence was obtained from a man between 18 and 29 years old in good health and CMV-seronegative. The sample consisted of PBMCs.

CDR3 sequence: CASSLRLAGGSTYEQYF. As DNA, the CDR3 is TGTGCCAGCAGCTTAAGACTAGCGGGGGGTTCCACCTACGAGCAGTACTTC. The chain uses TRBV7-8 and TRBJ2-7; 13 bases fit TRBD2. The V gene end was trimmed by 2 bases and the J gene end by 2 bases; junction bases not matched to a gene: 6. CDR1 and CDR2 (germline): SGHVS, FQNEAQ. This CDR3 has 17 amino acids.